This entry lists 16 T cell receptor beta chains sequenced from one sample in a study of blood T cells in healthy people across ages. PCR was performed a second time for about 6 to 12 cycles using a sample-barcoded 5' primer and a J-beta primer mix. From the 5' RACE reads, TCRdb called clonotypes with MiXCR, one entry per CDR3 protein. The repertoire holds around 1.1 million distinct CDR3 sequences, with about two fifths as singletons. Sample: blood. The receptor source for this set is a young man in good health.

V gene TRBV30 combines with J gene TRBJ1-5; D is ambiguous. This CDR3 comprises 13 residues. V lost 5 bases, J lost 0 bases, and 8 bases lay in between. Germline loops: CDR1 GTSNPN, CDR2 SVGIG (reference sequence). This chain's CDR3 is CAWGGDSNQPQHF. DNA for the CDR3: TGTGCCTGGGGCGGGGATAGCAATCAGCCCCAGCATTTT.

The V call is TRBV9, the J call TRBJ1-5; D ambiguous. The length of the CDR3 is 15 residues. V lost 0 bases to trimming and J lost 9 bases, with 16 bases between them. The germline gives CDR1 SGDLS, CDR2 YYNGEE. In DNA form, the CDR3 reads TGTGCCAGCAGCGTAGATGAGTGGGGAACGCGGCCCCAGCATTTT. This codes for CASSVDEWGTRPQHF.

V gene TRBV7-2 combines with J gene TRBJ2-4; perhaps TRBD1 as D (5 bases). This CDR3 is 13 amino acids long. V was pared by 3 bases and J by 8 bases, with 11 bases between. Germline V gene lookup returns CDR1 SGHTA and CDR2 FQGNSA. The CDR3 loop reads CASSLDIRDIQYF. As DNA, the CDR3 is TGTGCCAGCAGCTTGGACATAAGGGACATTCAGTACTTC.

This chain connects TRBV6-1 to TRBJ1-5; D uncertain. The CDR3 has 13 amino acids. From germline, CDR1 is MNHNS and CDR2 SASEGT. The ends were cut back, 3 bases at V and 3 bases at J, with 6 bases in the middle. CDR3 residues: CASSDILNQPQHF. CDR3 DNA: TGTGCCAGCAGTGACATTCTCAATCAGCCCCAGCATTTT.

V usage is TRBV7-2 and J usage is TRBJ1-5; no reliable D call. Germline-derived CDR1 and CDR2 are SGHTA and FQGNSA. Trimming stripped 3 bases from V and 0 bases from J, with 18 bases between. This CDR3 is built from 18 residues. The CDR3, as DNA: TGTGCCAGCAGCTTTAATAGAGGCGCGGACTATAGCAATCAGCCCCAGCATTTT. Amino acid sequence: CASSFNRGADYSNQPQHF.

A word on this clonotype: One base away lies a much larger clone, so this may be a sequencing read error. The rearrangement uses TRBV11-2 and TRBJ2-1; perhaps D is TRBD1 or TRBD2 (5 bases each). The J call is in doubt because the DNA end fits TRBJ2-7 better. There are 16 residues in the CDR3. The germline gives CDR1 SGHAT, CDR2 FQNNGV. This CDR3 is CASSLDSRGSYNEQYF. CDR3 sequence (DNA): TGTGCCAGCAGCTTAGATAGCCGGGGCTCCTACAATGAGCAGTACTTC.

The gene calls are TRBV4-3 and TRBJ1-5, with a weak D call TRBD1 (5 bases). V was trimmed by 3 bases and J by 1 base, leaving 10 bases between them. Per germline, CDR1 LGHNA and CDR2 YSLEER. The CDR3 runs to 15 residues. Here the CDR3 DNA reads TGCGCCAGCAGCCAGTATGGGGGAAGCAATCAGCCCCAGCATTTT. It encodes CASSQYGGSNQPQHF.

Regarding this clonotype: Germline is not matched at one junction end, which may reflect a read error. The chain uses TRBV12-3 or TRBV12-4 and TRBJ1-5, with D perhaps TRBD1 (5 bases). The CDR3 has 13 residues. CDR3 region: CVSSLGGAQPQHF. In nucleotides, the CDR3 is TGTGTCAGCAGTTTAGGAGGGGCGCAGCCCCAGCATTTT.

In its sample, this clonotype was seen a few times. Here the CDR3 reads CSALRGQGSQPQHF. The CDR3 DNA follows: TGCAGTGCTTTGAGAGGACAGGGCAGTCAGCCCCAGCATTTT. The chain carries TRBV20-1 and TRBJ1-5; 8 bases align to TRBD1. The V gene's germline CDR1 is DFQATT and CDR2 SNEGSKA (reference sequence). V lost 5 bases and J lost 6; bases outside the gene matches: 9. CDR3 length equals 14 residues.

V usage is TRBV3-1 and J usage is TRBJ2-1, with a tentative D call TRBD2 (5 bases). The last part of the DNA fits TRBJ2-7 better; the J call may be wrong. CDR1 is LGHDT, CDR2 YNNKEL, per germline (reference sequence). CDR3 length: 12 residues. CDR3 in amino acids: CASSQGSNEQYF. Written as DNA, the CDR3 is TGTGCCAGCAGCCAGGGGAGCAATGAGCAGTACTTC.

The chain is built from TRBV6-5 and TRBJ1-1; D remains unclear. Trimming shortened V by 4 bases and J by 8 bases, and 8 bases separated the two germline ends. This CDR3 region has 11 residues. From germline, CDR1 is MNHEY and CDR2 SVGAGI. CDR3 region: CASSFRREAFF. The CDR3 DNA sequence: TGTGCCAGCAGTTTCCGGAGGGAAGCTTTCTTT.

CDR3 sequence (DNA): TGTGCCAGCAGTGATCAAGGGGCGGTTGCTCAACCCGACTACAATGAGCAGTTCTTC. Translating gives CASSDQGAVAQPDYNEQFF. V gene TRBV2 combines with J gene TRBJ2-1; D perhaps matches TRBD1 (5 bases). Germline CDR1 is SNHLY and CDR2 is FYNNEI. CDR3 length: 19 amino acids. V shed 3 bases and J shed 3 bases, with 24 bases lying between them.

The chain is built from TRBV29-1 and TRBJ1-6; D might be TRBD1 (5 bases). The germline gives CDR1 SQVTM, CDR2 ANQGSEA. The CDR3 extends over 13 amino acids. The V and J ends lost 3 bases and 7 bases respectively, with 10 bases between them. Here the CDR3 DNA reads TGCAGCGTTGATCAGGGCCCAAATTCACCCCTCCACTTT. This encodes CSVDQGPNSPLHF.

The chain uses TRBV7-2 and TRBJ2-3, with 9 bases that match TRBD2. CDR3 size: 16 residues. Germline CDR1 reads SGHTA; CDR2 reads FQGNSA. Trimming removed 2 bases from V and 2 bases from J; junction bases left unmatched: 5. Here the CDR3 DNA reads TGTGCCAGCAGCTTATACCTAGCGGGGATCACAGATACGCAGTATTTT. Its protein is CASSLYLAGITDTQYF.

This clonotype was observed a few times. The chain carries TRBV20-1 and TRBJ1-1; 10 bases map to TRBD1. Germline trimming cut 0 bases from V and 3 bases from J; bases unmatched to any gene: 4. The CDR3 totals 15 residues. Germline V gene lookup returns CDR1 DFQATT and CDR2 SNEGSKA (reference sequence). CDR3 in amino acids: CSARDRTGGDTEAFF. The CDR3 nucleotides are TGCAGTGCTAGAGATCGGACAGGGGGAGACACTGAAGCTTTCTTT.

V gene TRBV20-1 combines with J gene TRBJ2-5; D gene ambiguous. The end of the DNA aligns better with TRBJ2-7, so the J call may be wrong. Per germline, CDR1 DFQATT and CDR2 SNEGSKA (reference sequence). CDR3 length equals 14 residues. CDR3 in amino acids: CSARNRGSSYEQYF. CDR3 DNA sequence: TGCAGTGCTAGAAACCGAGGCAGCTCCTACGAGCAGTACTTC.